The rows below give T cell receptor beta chains drawn from one sample of a study of blood T cell repertoires in COVID-19. The data were produced by immunoSEQ multiplex PCR, yet TCRdb's version contains in-frame clones alone and is incomplete. The sample contains around 230,000 clones, over 85% of which appear only once. The sample was PBMCs or T cells enriched from blood (not recorded which). The receptors originated from a woman in her thirties with acute COVID-19. Each CDR3 is given with its conserved first and last residue. Each record gives: CDR3 DNA, CDR3 protein, D gene, clone size, V gene, J gene. D genes are given only for firm matches. The size of a clone is reported for some rows only, either as once, few or many, or as a class for expanded clones.

TGTGCCAGCAGCTTAGGGCGGTCCGACTATGGCTACACCTTC	CASSLGRSDYGYTF	.	once	TRBV7-2	TRBJ1-2
TGTGCCAGCAGAAGGGGGAACGCTGAAGCTTTCTTT	CASRRGNAEAFF	.	.	TRBV6-5	TRBJ1-1
TGCAGCGGGGCGACTGAGGACAGGGGGCCCTACGAGCAGTACTTC	CSGATEDRGPYEQYF	TRBD1	.	TRBV29-1	TRBJ2-7
TGTGCCAGCAGTTACTCGACTAGCGGGGGGGAGAATGAGCAGTTCTTC	CASSYSTSGGENEQFF	TRBD2	.	TRBV6-2/TRBV6-3	TRBJ2-1
TGTGCCAGCAGCTTAGGTCGGAATCAGCCCCAGCATTTT	CASSLGRNQPQHF	.	.	TRBV7-2	TRBJ1-5
TGTGCCAGTAGTAAGCCCGCGACAGGAGGTAACTATGGCTACACCTTC	CASSKPATGGNYGYTF	.	.	TRBV19	TRBJ1-2
TGCGCCAGCAGCCTAGACAGAAACAATTCACCCCTCCACTTT	CASSLDRNNSPLHF	.	.	TRBV5-1	TRBJ1-6
TGTGCCAGCAGCTTATTACAGGGGGCGGCTGAAGCTTTCTTT	CASSLLQGAAEAFF	TRBD1	once	TRBV7-9	TRBJ1-1
TGTGCCAGCAGTTTACTAGGTTGGCCTGAAGCTTTCTTT	CASSLLGWPEAFF	.	.	TRBV27	TRBJ1-1
TGCGCCAGCAGCTTGGAGGACGCAGGGGCAGATGGCTACACCTTC	CASSLEDAGADGYTF	.	.	TRBV5-1	TRBJ1-2